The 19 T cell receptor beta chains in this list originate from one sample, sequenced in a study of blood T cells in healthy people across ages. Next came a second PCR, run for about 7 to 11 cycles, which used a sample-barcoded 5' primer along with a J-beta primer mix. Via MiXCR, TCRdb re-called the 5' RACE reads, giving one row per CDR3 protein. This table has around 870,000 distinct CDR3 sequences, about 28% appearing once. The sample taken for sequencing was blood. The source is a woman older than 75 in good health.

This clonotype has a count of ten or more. The CDR3 is CASGGRGQEKLFF. The CDR3 nucleotides read TGTGCCAGCGGTGGTCGAGGGCAGGAAAAACTGTTTTTT. This chain connects TRBV6-6 to TRBJ1-4, with no clear D. Germline assignment: CDR1 MNHNY and CDR2 SVGAGI (reference sequence). The CDR3 has 13 amino acids. With 8 bases removed from V and 8 bases from J, the gap between germline ends came to 15 bases.

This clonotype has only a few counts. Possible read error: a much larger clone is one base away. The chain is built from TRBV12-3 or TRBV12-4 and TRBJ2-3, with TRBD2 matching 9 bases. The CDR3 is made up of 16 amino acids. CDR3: CASSLVGGTSTGTQYF. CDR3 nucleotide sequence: TGTGCCAGCAGTTTAGTAGGGGGGACTAGCACAGGTACGCAGTATTTT.

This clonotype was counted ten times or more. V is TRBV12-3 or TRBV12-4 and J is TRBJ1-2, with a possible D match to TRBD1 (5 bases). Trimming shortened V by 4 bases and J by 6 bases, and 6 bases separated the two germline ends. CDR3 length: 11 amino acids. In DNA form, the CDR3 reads TGTGCCAGCAGTTGGGGGGATGGCTACACCTTC. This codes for CASSWGDGYTF.

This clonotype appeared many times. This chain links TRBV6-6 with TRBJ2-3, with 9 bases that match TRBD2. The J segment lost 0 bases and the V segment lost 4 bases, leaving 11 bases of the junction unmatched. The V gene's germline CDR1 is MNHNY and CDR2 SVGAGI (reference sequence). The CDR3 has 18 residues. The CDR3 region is CASSSGKRGATSTDTQYF. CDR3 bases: TGTGCCAGCAGTTCGGGGAAGCGGGGGGCCACTAGCACAGATACGCAGTATTTT.

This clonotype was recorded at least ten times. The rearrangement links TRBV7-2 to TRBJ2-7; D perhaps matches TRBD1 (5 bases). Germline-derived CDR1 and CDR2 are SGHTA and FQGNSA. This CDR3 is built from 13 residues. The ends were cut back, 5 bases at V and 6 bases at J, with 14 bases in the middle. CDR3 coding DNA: TGTGCCAGCAGCGGCAGGGCCTCCCCCGAGCAGTACTTC. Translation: CASSGRASPEQYF.

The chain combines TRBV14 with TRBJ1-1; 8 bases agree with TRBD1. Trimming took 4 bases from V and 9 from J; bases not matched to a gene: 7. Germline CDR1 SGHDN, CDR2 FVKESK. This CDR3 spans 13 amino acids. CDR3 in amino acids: CASSRGGQGKAFF. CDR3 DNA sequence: TGTGCCAGCAGCCGAGGAGGACAGGGAAAAGCTTTCTTT.

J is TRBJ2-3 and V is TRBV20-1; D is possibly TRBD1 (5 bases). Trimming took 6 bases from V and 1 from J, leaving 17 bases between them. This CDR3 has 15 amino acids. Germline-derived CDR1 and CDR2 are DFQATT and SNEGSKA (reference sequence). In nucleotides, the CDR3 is TGCAGTGCCCCCCGTGGGGCAGAGCGCACAGATACGCAGTATTTT. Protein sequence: CSAPRGAERTDTQYF.

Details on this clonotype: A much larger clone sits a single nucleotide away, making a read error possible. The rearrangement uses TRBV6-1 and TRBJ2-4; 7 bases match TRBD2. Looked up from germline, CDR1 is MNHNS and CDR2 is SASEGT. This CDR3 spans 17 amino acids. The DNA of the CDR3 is TGTGCCAGCAGCCGAGCCGGGACTACTCTAGCCAAAAACATTCAGGACTTC. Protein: CASSRAGTTLAKNIQDF.

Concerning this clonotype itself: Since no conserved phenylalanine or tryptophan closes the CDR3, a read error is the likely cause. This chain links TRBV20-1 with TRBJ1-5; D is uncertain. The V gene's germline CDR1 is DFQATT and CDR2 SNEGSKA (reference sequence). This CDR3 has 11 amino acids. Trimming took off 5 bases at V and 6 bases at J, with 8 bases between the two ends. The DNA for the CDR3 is TGCAGTGCTGCGCCGGGTCAGCCCCAGCATTTG. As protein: CSAAPGQPQHL.

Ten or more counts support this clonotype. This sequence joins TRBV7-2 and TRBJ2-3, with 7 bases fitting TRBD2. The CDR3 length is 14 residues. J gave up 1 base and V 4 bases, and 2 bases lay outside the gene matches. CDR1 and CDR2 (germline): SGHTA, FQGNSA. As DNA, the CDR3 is TGTGCCAGCAGCTCTGGGAGGGGCACAGATACGCAGTATTTT. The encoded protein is CASSSGRGTDTQYF.

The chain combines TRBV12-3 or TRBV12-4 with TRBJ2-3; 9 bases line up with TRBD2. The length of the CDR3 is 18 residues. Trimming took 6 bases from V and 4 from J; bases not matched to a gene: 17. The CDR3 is CASSSPRPSGVSADTQYF. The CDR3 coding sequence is TGTGCCAGCAGCTCCCCTCGCCCTAGCGGGGTCAGCGCAGATACGCAGTATTTT.

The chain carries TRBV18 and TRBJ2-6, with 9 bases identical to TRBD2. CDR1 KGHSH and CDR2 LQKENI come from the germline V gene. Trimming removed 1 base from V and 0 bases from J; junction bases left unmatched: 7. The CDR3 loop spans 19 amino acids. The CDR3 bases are TGTGCCAGCTCACCACTTGCGGCGGGGGGGAGCTCTGGGGCCAACGTCCTGACTTTC. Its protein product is CASSPLAAGGSSGANVLTF.

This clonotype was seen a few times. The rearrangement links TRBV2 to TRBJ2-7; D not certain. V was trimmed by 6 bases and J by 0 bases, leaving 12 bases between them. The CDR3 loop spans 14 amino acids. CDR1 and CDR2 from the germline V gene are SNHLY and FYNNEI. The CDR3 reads CASRLGSDSYEQYF. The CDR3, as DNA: TGTGCCAGCAGGCTAGGTTCGGACTCCTACGAGCAGTACTTC. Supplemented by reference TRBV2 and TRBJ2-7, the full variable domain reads EPEVTQTPSHQVTQMGQEVILRCVPISNHLYFYWYRQILGQKVEFLVSFYNNEISEKSEIFDDQFSVERPDGSNFTLKIRSTKLEDSAMYFCASRLGSDSYEQYFGPGTRLTVT.

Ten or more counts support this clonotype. CDR3 DNA: TGTGCCAGCAGACCCAGCGGGGGGGCTGGAGATACGCAGTATTTT. Its protein is CASRPSGGAGDTQYF. The V call is TRBV12-3 or TRBV12-4, the J call TRBJ2-3, with 10 bases identical to TRBD2. The length of the CDR3 is 15 residues. J gave up 5 bases and V 6 bases, and 8 bases lay outside the gene matches.

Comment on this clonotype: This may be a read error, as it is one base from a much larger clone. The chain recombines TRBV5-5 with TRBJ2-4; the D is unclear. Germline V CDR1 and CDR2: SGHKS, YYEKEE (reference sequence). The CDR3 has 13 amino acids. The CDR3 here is CGSSLDSGYIQYF. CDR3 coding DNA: TGTGGCAGCAGCTTGGATTCAGGTTACATTCAGTACTTC.

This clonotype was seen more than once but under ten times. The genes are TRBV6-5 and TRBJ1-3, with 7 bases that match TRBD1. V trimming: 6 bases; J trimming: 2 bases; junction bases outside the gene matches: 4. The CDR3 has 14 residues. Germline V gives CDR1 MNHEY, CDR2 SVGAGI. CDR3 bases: TGTGCCAGCAGCACAGGGGACCCTGGAAACACCATATATTTT. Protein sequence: CASSTGDPGNTIYF.

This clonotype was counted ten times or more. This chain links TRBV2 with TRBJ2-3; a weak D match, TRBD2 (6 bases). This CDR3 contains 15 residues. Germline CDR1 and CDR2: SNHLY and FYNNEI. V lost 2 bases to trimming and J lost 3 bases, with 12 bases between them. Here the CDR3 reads CASSEMGGRTDTQYF. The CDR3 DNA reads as TGTGCCAGCAGTGAAATGGGGGGTCGGACAGATACGCAGTATTTT.

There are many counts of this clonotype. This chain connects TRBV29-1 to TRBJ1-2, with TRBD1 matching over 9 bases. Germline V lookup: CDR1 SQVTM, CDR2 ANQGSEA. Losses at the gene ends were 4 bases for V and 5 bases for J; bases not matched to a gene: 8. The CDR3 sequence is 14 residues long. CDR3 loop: CSVGGDRGAYGYTF. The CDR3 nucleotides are TGCAGCGTTGGGGGCGACAGGGGGGCGTATGGCTACACCTTC.

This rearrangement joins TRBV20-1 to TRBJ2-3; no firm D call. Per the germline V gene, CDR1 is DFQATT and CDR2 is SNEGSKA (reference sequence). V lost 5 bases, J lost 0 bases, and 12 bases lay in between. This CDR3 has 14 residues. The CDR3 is CSASLRWSTDTQYF. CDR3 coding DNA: TGCAGTGCTTCCCTGAGGTGGAGCACAGATACGCAGTATTTT.